These 2 T cell receptor beta chains came from one sample sequenced in a study of T-cell memory formation after mild COVID-19. TCRdb reanalysed the 5' RACE reads using MiXCR and keeps one entry per CDR3 protein. The sample lists about 410,000 distinct CDR3 sequences, approximately 18% occurring once. Sequenced material: PBMCs or a T cell subset sorted from them (not recorded which). The receptors were sampled from a man between 18 and 35 years old who had mild COVID-19 (a few samples of this study predate the infection). Cell type and time point are not known.

The chain employs TRBV20-1 and TRBJ2-7; possibly TRBD2 for D (6 bases). Germline CDR1 DFQATT, CDR2 SNEGSKA (reference sequence). Trimming pared 1 base from V and 3 bases from J, leaving 7 bases between. The CDR3 loop spans 12 amino acids. The CDR3 region has the DNA TGCAGTGCTAGAGTGGGGGGCTACGAGCAGTACTTC. Translated, it gives CSARVGGYEQYF.

The chain employs TRBV18 and TRBJ2-3; 10 bases line up with TRBD2. CDR3 length equals 15 residues. Trimming cost V 6 bases and J 2 bases; bases outside gene matches: 5. Germline assignment: CDR1 KGHSH and CDR2 LQKENI. CDR3 in DNA: TGTGCCAGCTCGGCGACTAGCGGGCCCACAGATACGCAGTATTTT. As protein: CASSATSGPTDTQYF.